This TCR beta chain is from a study of T cells in Graves' hyperthyroidism and ophthalmopathy (dated by TCRdb to between 2018 and 2020). Regarding the complete study: Peripheral blood was collected at initial diagnosis, before any treatment. To identify TCR V-J signatures that set the groups apart, the researchers used a discovery cohort of 95 to 100 patients, made up of 40 to 45 with Graves' ophthalmopathy and 55 to 65 with stable Graves' hyperthyroidism. Prospective prediction of ophthalmopathy was tested in an independent validation cohort of 18 to 20 hyperthyroidism patients and 17 patients who later progressed to ophthalmopathy. The approximately 98 discovery patients were randomly divided into training and test sets at a 7:3 ratio. Thyroid tissue and blood T-cell repertoires from about 6 Graves' hyperthyroidism patients were also compared in the study. Following sampling, methimazole starting at 30 mg daily was given to hyperthyroidism patients, and high-dose intravenous methylprednisolone was given to ophthalmopathy patients. According to the paper, TCR Vbeta CDR3 sequencing was carried out on some 130 peripheral blood samples, which came from 40 to 45 ophthalmopathy, around 75 hyperthyroidism and roughly 17 progressor patients.

The paper's findings and limits, for the study overall: A 13 V-J signature model separated ophthalmopathy from stable hyperthyroidism, with nearly 90% sensitivity and 81.08% specificity in cross-validation and 80%/75% in testing. Sample size was not statistically predetermined, and blinding of investigators to group allocation was not performed. In validation, the model predicted progression to ophthalmopathy with approximately 70% sensitivity and 72% to 75% specificity, a median of around six months before onset. Blood samples also contained most of the expanded thyroid clonotypes (frequency above 0.001), which suggests that blood repertoires may reflect thyroid immune responses.

Ophthalmopathy patients had moderately to severely active disease, Clinical Activity Score of at least 3, NOSPECS grade of at least 4, and duration under 3 months. Exclusion was applied to patients with uncontrolled infections, other autoimmune diseases, pregnancy or lactation. Diagnoses relied on clinical symptoms, serum thyroxine and TRAb, thyroid ultrasound and orbital computed tomography. PBMCs were isolated from approximately 10 ml of fresh peripheral blood by Ficoll-Paque density gradient centrifugation. Total RNA was extracted with Trizol reagent, and quality was checked on an Agilent 2100 Bioanalyzer. Amplification of TCR beta CDR3 regions was carried out from RNA transcripts. The TCR CDR3 was subjected to a first round of RT-PCR using the HTBI primer set and the Qiagen OneStep RT-PCR kit. The libraries were constructed in a second round of multiplex PCR and then size-selected and purified. The libraries were sequenced on an Illumina HiSeq2000 using paired-end 100 bp reads. Under the source paper's analysis protocol: SOAPnuke was used to process the raw data, throwing out any read that contained adapters or uncalled bases, had a mean Phred below 15, or lacked an exact constant-primer or identifier match. High-quality paired reads were merged using COPE v1.2.5, and each unique nucleotide sequence was defined as a clonotype. MiTCR v1.1 was used to align the clonotypes against IMGT TRBV, TRBD and TRBJ reference segments. Only V-J combinations with frequency above 0.0001, covering about 99% of repertoires, were analysed. The TCS score was defined as F50 (clonal expansion) divided by E x V (chaos), with BLOSUM62-based TCRdist calculated between CDR3 peptides within each V-J. Welch's t-statistics and random forest reduced around 510 V-J features to roughly 13, which were used in a naive Bayes classifier (R e1071). Using fastp trimming at Q25 and MiXCR clonotype assembly, TCRdb reanalyzed the public sequencing data and kept in-frame beta chains. Each entry is one CDR3 protein sequence, shown with its most common DNA and genes. The V and J calls come from TCRdb's annotation, not from the publication. Across this sample there are under 400,000 distinct CDR3 sequences, with 15% to 20% seen only once. The ten biggest clones cover less than 20% of the sample.

At least ten counts were recorded for this clonotype. Its cognate antigen has yet to be identified. One base away there is no much larger clone; base qualities are not given. Measured from the cysteine to the phenylalanine, the CDR3 is 14 residues long. This entry keeps only the CDR3 DNA: 42 bases, framed from base 1. The germline V gene gives CDR1 as MNHEY and CDR2 as SVGEGT. At the junction V is shortened by 7 bases and J by 5 bases; bases outside the gene matches: 7. Sequenced sample: blood. The origin of this receptor is a woman aged 40 to 50 with Graves' ophthalmopathy. The sequence links TRBV6-2 or TRBV6-3 to TRBJ2-5, with 10 junctional bases fitting TRBD2. The base sequence is TGTGCCAGCACCGGGACTAGCGCCTGGGAGACCCAGTACTTC. Its protein is CASTGTSAWETQYF.